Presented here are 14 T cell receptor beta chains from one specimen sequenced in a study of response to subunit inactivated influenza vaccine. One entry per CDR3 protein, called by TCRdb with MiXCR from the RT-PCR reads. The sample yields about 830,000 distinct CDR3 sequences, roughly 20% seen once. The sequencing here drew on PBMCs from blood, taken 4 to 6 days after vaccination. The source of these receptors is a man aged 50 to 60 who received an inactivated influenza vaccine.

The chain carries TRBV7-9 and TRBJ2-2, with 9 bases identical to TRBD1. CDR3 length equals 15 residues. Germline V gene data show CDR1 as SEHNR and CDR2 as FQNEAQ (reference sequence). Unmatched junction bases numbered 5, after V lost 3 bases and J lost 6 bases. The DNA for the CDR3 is TGTGCCAGCAGCTTCGCCGGGACAGGGTCCGGGGAGCTGTTTTTT. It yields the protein CASSFAGTGSGELFF.

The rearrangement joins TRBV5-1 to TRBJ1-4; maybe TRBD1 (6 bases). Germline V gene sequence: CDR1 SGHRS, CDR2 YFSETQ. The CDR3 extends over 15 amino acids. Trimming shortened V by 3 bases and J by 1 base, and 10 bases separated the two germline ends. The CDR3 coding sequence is TGCGCCAGCAGCTCACTACAGGGAACTAATGAAAAACTGTTTTTT. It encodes CASSSLQGTNEKLFF. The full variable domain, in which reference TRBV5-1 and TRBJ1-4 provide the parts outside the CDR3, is KAGVTQTPRYLIKTRGQQVTLSCSPISGHRSVSWYQQTPGQGLQFLFEYFSETQRNKGNFPGRFSGRQFSNSRSEMNVSTLELGDSALYLCASSSLQGTNEKLFFGSGTQLSVL.

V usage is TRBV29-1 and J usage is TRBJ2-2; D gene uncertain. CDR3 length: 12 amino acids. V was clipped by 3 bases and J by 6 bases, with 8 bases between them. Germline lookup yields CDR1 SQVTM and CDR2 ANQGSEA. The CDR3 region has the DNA TGCAGCGTTGACCTGTATCCCGGGGAGCTGTTTTTT. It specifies CSVDLYPGELFF.

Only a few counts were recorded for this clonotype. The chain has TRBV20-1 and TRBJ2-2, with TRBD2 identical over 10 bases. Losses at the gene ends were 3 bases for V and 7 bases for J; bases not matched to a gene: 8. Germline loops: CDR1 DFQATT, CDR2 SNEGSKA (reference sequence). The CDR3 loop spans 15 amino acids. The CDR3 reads CSASPSGREFGELFF. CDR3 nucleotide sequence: TGCAGTGCTAGTCCTAGCGGGAGAGAGTTCGGGGAGCTGTTTTTT.

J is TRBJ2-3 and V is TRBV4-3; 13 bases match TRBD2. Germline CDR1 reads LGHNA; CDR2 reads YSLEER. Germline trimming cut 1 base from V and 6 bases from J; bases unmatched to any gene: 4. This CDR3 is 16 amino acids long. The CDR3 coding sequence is TGCGCCAGCAGCCAAGGGACTAGCGGGAGCTGGGATACGCAGTATTTT. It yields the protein CASSQGTSGSWDTQYF.

The CDR3 sequence is CASTLSFGLAGSRETQYF. CDR3 coding DNA: TGTGCCAGCACCCTTTCTTTCGGACTAGCGGGGAGTAGAGAGACCCAGTACTTC. This sequence joins TRBV28 and TRBJ2-5; 12 bases align to TRBD2. This CDR3 has 18 amino acids. Germline CDR1 and CDR2: MDHEN and SYDVKM. Trimming took 7 bases from V and 4 from J; bases not matched to a gene: 16.

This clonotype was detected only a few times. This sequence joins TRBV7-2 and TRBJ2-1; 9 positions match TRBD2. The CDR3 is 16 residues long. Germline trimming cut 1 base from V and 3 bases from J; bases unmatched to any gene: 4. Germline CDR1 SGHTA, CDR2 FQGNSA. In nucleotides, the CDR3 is TGTGCCAGCAGCTTAGATGATAGCGGGGGCTACAATGAGCAGTTCTTC. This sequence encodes CASSLDDSGGYNEQFF.

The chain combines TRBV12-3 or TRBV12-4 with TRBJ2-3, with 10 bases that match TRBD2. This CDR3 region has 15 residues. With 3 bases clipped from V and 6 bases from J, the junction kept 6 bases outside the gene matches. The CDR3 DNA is TGTGCCAGCAGTTTTCGGGATAGCGGGGGGGATACGCAGTATTTT. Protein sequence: CASSFRDSGGDTQYF.

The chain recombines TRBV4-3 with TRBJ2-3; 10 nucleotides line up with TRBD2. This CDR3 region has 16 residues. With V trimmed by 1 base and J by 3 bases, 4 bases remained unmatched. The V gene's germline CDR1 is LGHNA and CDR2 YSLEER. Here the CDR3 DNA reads TGCGCCAGCAGCCAAGCTGCAGCGGGGGGGACAGATACGCAGTATTTT. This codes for CASSQAAAGGTDTQYF.

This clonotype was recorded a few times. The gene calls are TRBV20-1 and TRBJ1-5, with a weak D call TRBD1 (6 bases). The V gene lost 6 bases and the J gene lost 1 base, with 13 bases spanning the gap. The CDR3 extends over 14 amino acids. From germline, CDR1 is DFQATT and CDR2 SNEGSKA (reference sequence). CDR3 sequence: CSARPGGSNQPQHF. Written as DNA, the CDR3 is TGCAGTGCGAGACCCGGGGGCAGCAATCAGCCCCAGCATTTT.

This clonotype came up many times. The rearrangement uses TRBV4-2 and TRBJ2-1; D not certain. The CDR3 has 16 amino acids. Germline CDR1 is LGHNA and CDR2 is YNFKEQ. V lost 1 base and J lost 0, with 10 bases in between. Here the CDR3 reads CASSQGAETSYNEQFF. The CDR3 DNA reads TGTGCCAGCAGCCAAGGGGCGGAGACCTCCTACAATGAGCAGTTCTTC.

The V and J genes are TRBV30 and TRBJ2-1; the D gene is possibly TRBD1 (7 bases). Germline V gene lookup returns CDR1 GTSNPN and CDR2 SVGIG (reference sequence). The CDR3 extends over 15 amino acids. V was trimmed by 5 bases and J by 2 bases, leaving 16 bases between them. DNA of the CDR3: TGTGCCTGGGCGGGACAGCCGATAACCTACAATGAGCAGTTCTTC. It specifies CAWAGQPITYNEQFF.

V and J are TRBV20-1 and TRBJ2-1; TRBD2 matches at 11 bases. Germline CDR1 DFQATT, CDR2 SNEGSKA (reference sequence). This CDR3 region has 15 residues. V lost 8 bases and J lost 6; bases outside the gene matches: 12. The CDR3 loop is CSQTLAGGPINEQFF. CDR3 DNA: TGCAGTCAAACCTTAGCGGGAGGGCCGATCAATGAGCAGTTCTTC.

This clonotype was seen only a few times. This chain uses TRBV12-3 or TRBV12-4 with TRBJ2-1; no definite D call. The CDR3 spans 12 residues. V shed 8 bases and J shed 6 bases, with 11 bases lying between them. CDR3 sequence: CASAQVGNEQFF. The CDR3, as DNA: TGTGCCAGCGCCCAGGTCGGCAATGAGCAGTTCTTC.